This record covers a single T cell receptor (beta chain). Germline V gene sequence: CDR1 LGHNA, CDR2 YSLEER. Trimming cost V 1 base and J 7 bases, with 13 bases left between them. The CDR3 length is 14 residues. This record comes from a study of blood T cell repertoires in COVID-19. Data came from immunoSEQ multiplex PCR; TCRdb stores just in-frame clones and leaves some out. The sample records some 300,000 clones, approximately 86% being singletons. The sample was peripheral blood. The receptor was isolated from a woman in her 70s with COVID-19, enrolled during active disease. The rearrangement joins TRBV4-3 to TRBJ1-2, with a weak D call TRBD1 (6 bases). The CDR3 reads CASSQVTGSFGYTF. The CDR3 nucleotides read TGCGCCAGCAGCCAAGTGACAGGTTCATTTGGCTACACCTTC.